This T cell receptor (beta chain) is drawn from a study of CD8+ T cells in alopecia areata. Study-wide context: Patients remained on tofacitinib for 6 to 18 months and then went 6 months without it.

cDNA reverse transcribed from extracted RNA served as the sequencing template. Sequencing was performed with immunoSEQ multiplex PCR; in TCRdb, only in-frame clones are kept and a portion is missing. This sample has a few hundred thousand clones, with roughly two fifths found just once. The CDR3 is 18 amino acids. Germline CDR1 reads MGHRA; CDR2 reads YSYEKL. V was cut by 0 bases and J by 4 bases, with 19 bases left in between. In the case of this clone: Its antigen is not known.

Findings and caveats of the study: There were many expanded lesional clones persisting in scalp and blood during tofacitinib.

Treatment: oral pan-JAK inhibitor, 5-10 mg twice daily. Both CD4+ and CD8+ T cells were separated by sorting PBMCs. This TCR was sampled from a human donor with alopecia areata. This chain links TRBV4-1 with TRBJ2-1; D gene uncertain. Sample: CD4+ T cells sorted from blood, taken around week 31, from a patient treated with tofacitinib. The CDR3 DNA follows: TGCGCCAGCAGCCAAGAGGGTTTAGTAGCCCTAGGTTACAATGAGCAGTTCTTC. Encoded protein: CASSQEGLVALGYNEQFF.